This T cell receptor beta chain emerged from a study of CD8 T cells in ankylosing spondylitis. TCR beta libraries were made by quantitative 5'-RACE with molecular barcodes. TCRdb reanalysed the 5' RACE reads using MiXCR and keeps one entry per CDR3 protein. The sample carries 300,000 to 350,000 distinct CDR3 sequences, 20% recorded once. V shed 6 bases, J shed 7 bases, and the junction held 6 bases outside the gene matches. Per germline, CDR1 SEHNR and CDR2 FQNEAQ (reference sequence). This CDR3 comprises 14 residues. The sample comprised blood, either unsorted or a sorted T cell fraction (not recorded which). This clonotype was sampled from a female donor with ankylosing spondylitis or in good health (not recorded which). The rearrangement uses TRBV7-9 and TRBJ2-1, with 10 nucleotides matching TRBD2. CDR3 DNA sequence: TGTGCCAGCAGAAGAGCGGGAGGGCGAAATGAGCAGTTCTTC. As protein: CASRRAGGRNEQFF.